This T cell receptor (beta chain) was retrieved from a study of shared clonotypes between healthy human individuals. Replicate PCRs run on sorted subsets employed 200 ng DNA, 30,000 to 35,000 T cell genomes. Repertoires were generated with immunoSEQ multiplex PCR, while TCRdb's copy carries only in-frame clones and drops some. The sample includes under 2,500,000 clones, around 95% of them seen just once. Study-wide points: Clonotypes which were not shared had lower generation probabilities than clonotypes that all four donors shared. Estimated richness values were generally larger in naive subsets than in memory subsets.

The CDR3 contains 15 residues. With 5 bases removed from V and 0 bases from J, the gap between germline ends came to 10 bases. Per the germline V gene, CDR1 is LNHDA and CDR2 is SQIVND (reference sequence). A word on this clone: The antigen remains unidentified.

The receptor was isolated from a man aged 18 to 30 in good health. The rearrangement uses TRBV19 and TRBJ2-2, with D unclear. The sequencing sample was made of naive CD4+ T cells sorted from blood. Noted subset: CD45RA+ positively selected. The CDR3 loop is CASSPRRTNTGELFF. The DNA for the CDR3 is TGTGCCAGTAGTCCCCGAAGGACGAACACCGGGGAGCTGTTTTTT.